A selection of T cell receptor beta chains follows, all from one sample in a study of OX40 agonist ivuxolimab in advanced cancers. Sequenced by immunoSEQ multiplex PCR; TCRdb stores in-frame clones only, minus some. The sample records approximately 90,000 clones, 87% being singletons. Sequenced material: CD4+ or CD8+ T cells sorted from blood, taken in a trial of the OX40 agonist ivuxolimab. The receptor set was obtained from an adult with an advanced solid tumor such as melanoma, head and neck, liver or kidney cancer. Each CDR3 is given with its conserved first and last residue. A row's size may be missing; if present it is once, few, many or a size class.

j_gene	abundance	v_gene	CDR3aa
TRBJ1-5	-	TRBV2	CASDDRINQPQHF
TRBJ1-4	-	TRBV19	CASSIRRPPDEKLFF
TRBJ2-1	-	TRBV7-3	CASSSGVNNEQFF
TRBJ1-6	-	TRBV6-1	CASSDEAGRSPLHF
TRBJ2-1	once	TRBV9	CASSVGGTGDNEQFF
TRBJ1-3	once	TRBV7-2	CASSSPGPGNTIYF
TRBJ2-5	-	TRBV11-2	CASSLGGASREQETQYF
TRBJ1-2	-	TRBV6-5	CASSSAWNLYGYTF
TRBJ2-1	-	TRBV6-6	CASRTILGDEQFF
TRBJ1-1	few	TRBV19	CASSLFGQPDLEAFF
TRBJ1-4	-	TRBV30	CAWSTGTTNEKLFF
TRBJ2-2	once	TRBV7-3	CASSLDGAGELFF
TRBJ2-4	-	TRBV7-2	CASSLVGTGASGDIQYF
TRBJ2-1	-	TRBV7-2	CASSSTGGAYNEQFF
TRBJ1-2	-	TRBV7-9	CASSLNTASGGYTF
TRBJ2-7	-	TRBV5-4	CASSQYRDSYEQYF
TRBJ2-3	-	TRBV6-6	CASSYPDRGSPDTQYF
TRBJ2-3	-	TRBV2	CASSEGRGSTDTQYF
TRBJ2-5	-	TRBV11-3	CASSLADGIVQYF
TRBJ2-2	-	TRBV25-1	CASSNTGGAGTGELFF
TRBJ2-5	-	TRBV14	CASSHSETQYF
TRBJ2-7	-	TRBV11-2	CASSSGTSYEQYF
TRBJ2-3	-	TRBV7-9	CASLLPSGQDTQYF
TRBJ1-2	-	TRBV5-6	CASSTPTTYGGYTF
TRBJ1-2	-	TRBV27	CARHTRWAYGYTF
TRBJ2-7	-	TRBV4-2	CASSKGSGEVYEQYF
TRBJ2-1	-	TRBV7-3	CASSLLAGSTHEQFF
TRBJ2-5	-	TRBV29-1	CSVDEASGETQYF
TRBJ2-5	-	TRBV2	CASSETGRVGGKETQYF
TRBJ2-3	-	TRBV7-2	CASSLAAGTFTDTQYF
TRBJ2-5	-	TRBV30	CAWRAPGTSGKTQYF
TRBJ1-5	-	TRBV30	CAWSAMGGKNQPQHF
TRBJ2-1	-	TRBV11-3	CASSFQTGGHNEQFF
TRBJ2-6	-	TRBV6-1	CASSPLQGWANVLTF
TRBJ2-5	-	TRBV7-2	CASSQSLVAWKETQYF
TRBJ2-2	-	TRBV28	CASSFSRGSGGNTGELFF
TRBJ1-5	-	TRBV10-3	CAIGQGDQPQHF
TRBJ2-7	-	TRBV18	CASSGTGATAYEQYF
TRBJ2-2	-	TRBV7-2	CASSLGGASGIVGELFF
TRBJ2-1	once	TRBV7-9	CASSPNPLAGGSDEQFF
TRBJ1-5	-	TRBV5-1	CASSGTGRFNQPQHF
TRBJ2-5	-	TRBV7-9	CASSQTSGQETQYF
TRBJ2-2	-	TRBV18	CASSLSGGNTGELFF
TRBJ2-2	-	TRBV7-6	CASSPGGFSTGELFF
TRBJ2-5	-	TRBV6-6	CASSSGWRGGQETQYF
TRBJ2-5	-	TRBV15	CAASRNRGTGVETQYF
TRBJ2-6	-	TRBV6-1	CASSERDGLPGANVLTF
TRBJ1-2	once	TRBV6-1	CASGWGQGSYGYTF
TRBJ1-1	-	TRBV25-1	CASNKAGHHVEAFF
TRBJ2-3	once	TRBV5-1	CASSLGQGKTSTDTQYF
TRBJ1-4	-	TRBV25-1	CASSLTDGKRGKLFF
TRBJ1-5	few	TRBV30	CAWGPGGSYQPQHF
TRBJ2-5	-	TRBV7-9	CASSSGGPGTPLETQYF
TRBJ1-4	once	TRBV6-1	CATLGQSWAEKLFF
TRBJ2-5	-	TRBV19	CASSMGREQYF
TRBJ2-5	-	TRBV7-9	CASSPLAGGPETQYF